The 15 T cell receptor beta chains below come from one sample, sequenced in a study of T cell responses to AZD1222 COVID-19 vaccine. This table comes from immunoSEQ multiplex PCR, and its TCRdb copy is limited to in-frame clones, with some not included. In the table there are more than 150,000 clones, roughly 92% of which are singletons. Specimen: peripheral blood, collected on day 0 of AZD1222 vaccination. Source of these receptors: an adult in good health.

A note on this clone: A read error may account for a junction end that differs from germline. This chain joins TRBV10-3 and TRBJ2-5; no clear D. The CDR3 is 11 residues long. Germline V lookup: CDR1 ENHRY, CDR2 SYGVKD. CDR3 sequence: CAISEQEIQYF. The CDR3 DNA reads TGTGCCATCAGTGAGCAAGAGATCCAGTACTTC.

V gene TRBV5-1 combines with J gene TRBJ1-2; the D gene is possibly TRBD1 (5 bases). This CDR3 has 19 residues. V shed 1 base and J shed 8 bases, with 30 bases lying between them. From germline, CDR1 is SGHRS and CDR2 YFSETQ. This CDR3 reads CASSLSSTTGFKVEEGYTF. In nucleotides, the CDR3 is TGCGCCAGCAGCTTGTCGTCGACAACAGGATTTAAGGTGGAGGAAGGCTACACCTTC.

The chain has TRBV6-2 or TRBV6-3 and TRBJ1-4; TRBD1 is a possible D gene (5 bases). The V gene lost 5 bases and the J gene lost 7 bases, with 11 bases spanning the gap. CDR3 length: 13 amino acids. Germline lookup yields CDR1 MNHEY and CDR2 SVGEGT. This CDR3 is CASSPGPLEKLFF. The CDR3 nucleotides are TGTGCCAGCAGTCCGGGGCCCCTTGAAAAACTGTTTTTT.

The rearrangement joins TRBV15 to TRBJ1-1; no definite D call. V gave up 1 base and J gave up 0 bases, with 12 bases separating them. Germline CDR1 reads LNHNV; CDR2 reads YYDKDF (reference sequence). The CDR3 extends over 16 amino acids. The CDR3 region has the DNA TGTGCCACCAGCAGAGGGGCAGGACCTATGAACACTGAAGCTTTCTTT. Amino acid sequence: CATSRGAGPMNTEAFF.

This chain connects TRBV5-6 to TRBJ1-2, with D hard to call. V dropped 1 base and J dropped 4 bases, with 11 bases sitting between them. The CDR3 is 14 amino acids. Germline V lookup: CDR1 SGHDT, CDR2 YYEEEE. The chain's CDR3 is CASSLSRAVYGYTF. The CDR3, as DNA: TGTGCCAGCAGCTTGTCTAGGGCAGTCTATGGCTACACCTTC.

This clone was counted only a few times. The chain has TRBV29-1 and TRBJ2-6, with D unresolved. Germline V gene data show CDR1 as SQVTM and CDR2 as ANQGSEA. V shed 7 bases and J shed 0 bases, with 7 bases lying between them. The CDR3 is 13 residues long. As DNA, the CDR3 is TGCAGCGCCCGGAACTCTGGGGCCAACGTCCTGACTTTC. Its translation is CSARNSGANVLTF.

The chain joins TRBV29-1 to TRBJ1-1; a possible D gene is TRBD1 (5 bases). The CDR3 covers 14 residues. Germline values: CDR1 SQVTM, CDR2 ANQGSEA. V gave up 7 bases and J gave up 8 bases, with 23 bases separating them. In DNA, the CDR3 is TGCAGCGGCAGAATGGGGCTAGGGAGGTTAGAAGCTTTCTTT. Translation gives CSGRMGLGRLEAFF.

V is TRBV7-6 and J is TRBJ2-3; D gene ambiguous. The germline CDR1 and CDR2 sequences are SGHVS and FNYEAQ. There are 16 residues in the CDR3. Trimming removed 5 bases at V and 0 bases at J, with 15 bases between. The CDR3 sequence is CASSPRSVSSTDTQYF. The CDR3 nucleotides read TGTGCCAGCAGCCCCCGGTCAGTTTCTAGCACAGATACGCAGTATTTT.

The CDR3 loop is CACRRWTGDNSPLHF. DNA for the CDR3: TGCGCCTGTAGGAGGTGGACAGGGGACAATTCACCCCTCCACTTT. The V gene is TRBV5-1, the J gene TRBJ1-6, with 9 bases that match TRBD1. There are 15 residues in the CDR3. Unmatched junction bases numbered 12, after V lost 10 bases and J lost 7 bases. The V gene's germline CDR1 is SGHRS and CDR2 YFSETQ.

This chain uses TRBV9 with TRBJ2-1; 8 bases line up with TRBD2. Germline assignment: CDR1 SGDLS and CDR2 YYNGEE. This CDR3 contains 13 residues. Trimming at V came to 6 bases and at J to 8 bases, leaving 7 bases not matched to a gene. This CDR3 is CASKAGGFDEQFF. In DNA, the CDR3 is TGTGCCAGCAAGGCGGGAGGATTCGATGAGCAGTTCTTC.

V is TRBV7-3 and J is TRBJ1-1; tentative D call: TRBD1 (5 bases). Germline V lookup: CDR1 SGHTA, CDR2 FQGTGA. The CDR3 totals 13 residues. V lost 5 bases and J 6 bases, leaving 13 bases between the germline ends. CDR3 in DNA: TGTGCCAGCAGCCAGGGCTTAGATGCTGAAGCTTTCTTT. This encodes CASSQGLDAEAFF.

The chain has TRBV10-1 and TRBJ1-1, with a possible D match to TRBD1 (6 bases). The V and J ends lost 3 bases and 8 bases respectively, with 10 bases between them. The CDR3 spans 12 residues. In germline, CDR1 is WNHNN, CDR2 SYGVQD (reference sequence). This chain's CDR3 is CASSERGREAFF. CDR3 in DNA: TGCGCCAGCAGTGAAAGGGGGAGGGAAGCTTTCTTT.

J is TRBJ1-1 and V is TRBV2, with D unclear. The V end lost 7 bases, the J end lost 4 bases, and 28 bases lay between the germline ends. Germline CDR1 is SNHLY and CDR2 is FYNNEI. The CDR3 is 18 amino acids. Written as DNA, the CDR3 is TGTGCCAGCAACCCACCCCGGCAGTCATTAGCGTTGGGCACTGAAGCTTTCTTT. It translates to CASNPPRQSLALGTEAFF.

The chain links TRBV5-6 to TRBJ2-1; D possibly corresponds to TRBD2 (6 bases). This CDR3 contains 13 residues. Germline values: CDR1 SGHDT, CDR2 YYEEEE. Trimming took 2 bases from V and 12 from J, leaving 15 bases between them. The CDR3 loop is CASSLVSPGGQFF. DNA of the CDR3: TGTGCCAGCAGCTTAGTTAGCCCCGGGGGGCAGTTCTTC.

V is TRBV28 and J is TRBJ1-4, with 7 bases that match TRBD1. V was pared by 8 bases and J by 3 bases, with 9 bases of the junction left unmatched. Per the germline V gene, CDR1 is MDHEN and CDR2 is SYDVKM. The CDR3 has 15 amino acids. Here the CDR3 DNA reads TGTGCCAGCCTATCAGGGGGGTCAGCTAATGAAAAACTGTTTTTT. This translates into CASLSGGSANEKLFF.